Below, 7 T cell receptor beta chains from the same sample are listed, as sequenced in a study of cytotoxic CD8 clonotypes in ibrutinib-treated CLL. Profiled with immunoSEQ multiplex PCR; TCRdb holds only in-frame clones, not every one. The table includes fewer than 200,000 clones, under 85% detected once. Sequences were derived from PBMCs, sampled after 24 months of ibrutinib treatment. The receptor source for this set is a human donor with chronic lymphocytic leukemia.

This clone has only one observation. The CDR3 loop reads CASSMGQGNEQFF. The CDR3 DNA is TGTGCCAGTAGTATGGGACAGGGGAATGAGCAGTTCTTC. This sequence joins TRBV19 and TRBJ2-1; TRBD1 aligns across 10 bases. V gave up 3 bases and J gave up 7 bases; unmatched junction bases: 0. This CDR3 has 13 amino acids. CDR1 is LNHDA and CDR2 is SQIVND in the germline V gene (reference sequence).

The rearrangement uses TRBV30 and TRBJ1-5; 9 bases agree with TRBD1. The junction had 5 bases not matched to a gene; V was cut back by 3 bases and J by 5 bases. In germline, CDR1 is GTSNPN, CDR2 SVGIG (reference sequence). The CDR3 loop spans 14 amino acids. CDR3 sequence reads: CAWSPGQGYQPQHF. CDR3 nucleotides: TGTGCCTGGAGCCCAGGACAGGGGTATCAGCCCCAGCATTTT. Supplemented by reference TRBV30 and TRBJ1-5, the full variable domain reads SQTIHQWPATLVQPVGSPLSLECTVEGTSNPNLYWYRQAAGRGLQLLFYSVGIGQISSEVPQNLSASRPQDRQFILSSKKLLLSDSGFYLCAWSPGQGYQPQHFGDGTRLSIL.

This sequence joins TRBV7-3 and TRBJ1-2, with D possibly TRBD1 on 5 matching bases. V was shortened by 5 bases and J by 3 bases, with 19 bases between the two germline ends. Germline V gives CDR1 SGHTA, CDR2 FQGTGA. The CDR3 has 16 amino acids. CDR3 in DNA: TGTGCCAGCAGCCCCCCCTCCAGGGCCCTTCACTATGGCTACACCTTC. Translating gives CASSPPSRALHYGYTF.

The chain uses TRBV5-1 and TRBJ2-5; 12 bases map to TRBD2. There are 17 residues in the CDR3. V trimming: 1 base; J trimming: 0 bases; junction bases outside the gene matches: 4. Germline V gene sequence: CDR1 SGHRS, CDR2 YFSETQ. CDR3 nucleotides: TGCGCCAGCAGCTTGCCCCTAGCGGGGGGGTACCAAGAGACCCAGTACTTC. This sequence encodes CASSLPLAGGYQETQYF.

The CDR3 bases are TGTGCCATCAGCCTGACAGGGGAGGATGGCTACACCTTC. This translates into CAISLTGEDGYTF. The chain joins TRBV10-3 to TRBJ1-2; 8 bases agree with TRBD1. CDR1 is ENHRY and CDR2 is SYGVKD in the germline V gene. The CDR3 extends over 13 amino acids. Trimming took 6 bases from V and 6 from J; bases not matched to a gene: 6.

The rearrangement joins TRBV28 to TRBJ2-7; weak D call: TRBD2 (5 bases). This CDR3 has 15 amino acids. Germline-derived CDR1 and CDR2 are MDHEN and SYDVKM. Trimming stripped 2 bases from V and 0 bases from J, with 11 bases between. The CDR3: CASSLESRGSYEQYF. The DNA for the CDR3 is TGTGCCAGCAGTTTAGAGTCACGGGGCTCCTACGAGCAGTACTTC.

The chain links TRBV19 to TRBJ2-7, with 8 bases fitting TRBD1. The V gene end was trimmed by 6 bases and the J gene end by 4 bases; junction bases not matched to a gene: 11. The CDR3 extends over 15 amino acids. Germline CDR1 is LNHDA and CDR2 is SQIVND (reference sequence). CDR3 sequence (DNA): TGTGCCAGTAGGACCGCCGGGACAGGACTTTACGAGCAGTACTTC. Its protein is CASRTAGTGLYEQYF.